This TCR beta chain was retrieved from a study of regulatory T cells in long-lasting Graves disease. Arm-PCR with iRepertoire HTBI primers amplified the CDR3 regions for these TCR beta libraries. TCRdb reprocessed the multiplex PCR reads via MiXCR and lists one record per CDR3 protein. Altogether 550,000 to 650,000 distinct CDR3 sequences are present, about 16% being singletons, with the ten largest covering about 12%. At least ten counts were recorded for this clonotype. Time point denoted: newly diagnosed GD, antithyroid drugs for less than 3 months. RNA from PBMCs was the source of the TCR library. These data were also reused for a study on T cells in Graves' hyperthyroidism and ophthalmopathy.

Specimen: peripheral blood mononuclear cells (PBMCs), collected at new diagnosis, from a patient treated with antithyroid drugs. The clonotype comes from a man between 18 and 35 years old with Graves disease.

DNA of the CDR3: TGTGCCTGGAGTGACCAACACGGGGGCTACAATGAGCAGTTCTTC. Translation: CAWSDQHGGYNEQFF. The chain combines TRBV30 with TRBJ2-1; D perhaps matches TRBD2 (6 bases). The CDR3 runs 15 residues. Germline V gene lookup returns CDR1 GTSNPN and CDR2 SVGIG (reference sequence). V shed 1 base and J shed 3 bases, with 13 bases lying between them.